One sample yielded the 15 T cell receptor beta chains listed below, sequenced in a study of T cell responses to AZD1222 COVID-19 vaccine. The data were produced by immunoSEQ multiplex PCR, yet TCRdb's version contains in-frame clones alone and is incomplete. Of about 140,000 clones listed, 90% to 95% are singletons. The starting material was peripheral blood, obtained 28 days after the second AZD1222 dose. The receptor set was obtained from an adult who received the AZD1222 COVID-19 vaccine.

The chain links TRBV6-5 to TRBJ2-4; D gene ambiguous. This CDR3 has 14 amino acids. Per the germline V gene, CDR1 is MNHEY and CDR2 is SVGAGI. V lost 6 bases, J lost 1 base, and 10 bases lay in between. This CDR3 is CASRSLDAKNIQYF. CDR3 nucleotide sequence: TGTGCCAGCAGGTCCTTAGATGCCAAAAACATTCAGTACTTC.

In its sample, this clone was seen once. This sequence joins TRBV28 and TRBJ1-5; a weak D match, TRBD1 (5 bases). The CDR3 length is 17 residues. The V gene lost 4 bases and the J gene lost 0 bases, with 16 bases spanning the gap. Germline CDR1 MDHEN, CDR2 SYDVKM. In DNA form, the CDR3 reads TGTGCCAGCAGTTCCCCTCAGGGAGCATATAGCAATCAGCCCCAGCATTTT. It is translated as CASSSPQGAYSNQPQHF.

The chain recombines TRBV30 with TRBJ1-1; D perhaps matches TRBD1 (5 bases). The V gene's germline CDR1 is GTSNPN and CDR2 SVGIG (reference sequence). There are 15 residues in the CDR3. V was cut by 0 bases and J by 1 base, with 12 bases left in between. CDR3 sequence reads: CAWSVSPGPNTEAFF. In nucleotides, the CDR3 is TGTGCCTGGAGTGTCTCCCCGGGGCCGAACACTGAAGCTTTCTTT.

On this clone: Its ends do not fully match the called genes, so a read error is possible. CDR3 DNA: TGTGCCAGCAGCATAGCATCGGGGGCAGGTGAAAAACTGTTTTTT. Its translation is CASSIASGAGEKLFF. The V gene is TRBV7-2, the J gene TRBJ1-4, with D perhaps TRBD1 (6 bases). CDR1 is SGHTA and CDR2 is FQGNSA in the germline V gene. The CDR3 extends over 15 amino acids.

This rearrangement joins TRBV12-3 or TRBV12-4 to TRBJ2-7; no clear D. CDR3 length: 13 residues. Trimming took 6 bases from V and 2 from J, leaving 11 bases between them. CDR3 DNA: TGTGCCAGCAGACGGACCGCTCCCTACGAGCAGTACTTC. Residues: CASRRTAPYEQYF.

The CDR3 DNA reads as TGTGCCAGCAGCTTGCACAAGGTTAATGAAAAACTGTTTTTT. Translation gives CASSLHKVNEKLFF. This chain links TRBV5-8 with TRBJ1-4; D is undetermined. Trimming stripped 1 base from V and 4 bases from J, with 8 bases between. Germline lookup yields CDR1 SGHTS and CDR2 YDEGEE. The CDR3 runs 14 residues.

The genes are TRBV20-1 and TRBJ1-4; no clear D gene. The CDR3 extends over 11 amino acids. The V end was cut by 3 bases, the J end by 8 bases, with 7 bases between. Germline V gene lookup returns CDR1 DFQATT and CDR2 SNEGSKA (reference sequence). This CDR3 is CSARAGEKLFF. The CDR3 nucleotides read TGCAGTGCTAGGGCGGGAGAAAAACTGTTTTTT.

The DNA of the CDR3 is TGCGCCAGCAGCCAAGTGGGCCTAGGGGAGGCTTTCTTT. This codes for CASSQVGLGEAFF. The chain carries TRBV4-1 and TRBJ1-1, with a weak D call TRBD1 (5 bases). Looked up from germline, CDR1 is MGHRA and CDR2 is YSYEKL. The V and J ends lost 1 base and 11 bases respectively, with 14 bases between them. The CDR3 runs to 13 residues.

The rearrangement uses TRBV3-1 (or the pseudogene TRBV3-2) and TRBJ2-5; TRBD2 matches at 8 bases. In germline, CDR1 is LGHDT, CDR2 YNNKEL (reference sequence). V lost 1 base to trimming and J lost 5 bases; unmatched junction nucleotides: 6. This CDR3 is built from 15 residues. The CDR3 loop is CASSQVKREWETQYF. As DNA, the CDR3 is TGTGCCAGCAGCCAAGTAAAGCGGGAGTGGGAGACCCAGTACTTC.

The V gene is TRBV7-3, the J gene TRBJ2-5; perhaps TRBD2 as D (5 bases). Germline V lookup: CDR1 SGHTA, CDR2 FQGTGA. CDR3 length equals 15 residues. Trimming removed 2 bases at V and 1 base at J, with 11 bases between. The CDR3 coding sequence is TGTGCCAGCAGCTTATTGGGCGGGCCCCAAGAGACCCAGTACTTC. As protein: CASSLLGGPQETQYF.

This clone occurred a few times. This sequence joins TRBV24-1 and TRBJ2-1, with D unclear. The CDR3 extends over 12 amino acids. Germline lookup yields CDR1 KGHDR and CDR2 SFDVKD. V was pared by 3 bases and J by 6 bases, with 5 bases between. The CDR3 region is CATSDRPNEQFF. CDR3 coding DNA: TGTGCCACCAGTGATAGACCCAATGAGCAGTTCTTC.

The CDR3 protein is CASSPFSTFTGELFF. The CDR3 region has the DNA TGTGCCAGCAGTCCTTTTTCGACATTCACCGGGGAGCTGTTTTTT. The V call is TRBV27, the J call TRBJ2-2, with unresolved D. The CDR3 is 15 residues long. V was trimmed by 5 bases and J by 4 bases, leaving 14 bases between them. CDR1 and CDR2 (germline): MNHEY, SMNVEV (reference sequence).

The chain is built from TRBV27 and TRBJ2-4; weak D call: TRBD1 (6 bases). Per the germline V gene, CDR1 is MNHEY and CDR2 is SMNVEV (reference sequence). The CDR3 length is 17 residues. V was clipped by 5 bases and J by 0 bases, with 17 bases between them. The CDR3, as DNA: TGTGCCAGCAGTCAGGACAGCCTGAGGTCAGCCAAAAACATTCAGTACTTC. Its protein product is CASSQDSLRSAKNIQYF.

CDR3 residues: CSASKGIYNEQFF. The CDR3 DNA sequence: TGCAGTGCTAGTAAGGGAATCTACAATGAGCAGTTCTTC. This sequence joins TRBV20-1 and TRBJ2-1; D call uncertain. This CDR3 is 13 amino acids long. Per the germline V gene, CDR1 is DFQATT and CDR2 is SNEGSKA (reference sequence). V was cut by 3 bases and J by 3 bases, with 9 bases left in between.

This rearrangement joins TRBV11-1 to TRBJ2-2; TRBD1 matches 9 bases. V shed 5 bases, J shed 5 bases, and the junction held 6 bases outside the gene matches. Germline CDR1 SGHAT, CDR2 FQDESV (reference sequence). CDR3 length: 15 amino acids. CDR3 amino acids: CASSLDRGMTGELFF. CDR3 nucleotide sequence: TGTGCCAGCAGCCTGGACAGGGGCATGACCGGGGAGCTGTTTTTT. The complete variable domain, with remaining parts taken from reference TRBV11-1 and TRBJ2-2, reads EAEVAQSPRYKITEKSQAVAFWCDPISGHATLYWYRQILGQGPELLVQFQDESVVDDSQLPKDRFSAERLKGVDSTLKIQPAELGDSAMYLCASSLDRGMTGELFFGEGSRLTVL.